This T cell receptor (beta chain) was recovered during a study of T cell changes during pregnancy in multiple sclerosis. Assay used: immunoSEQ multiplex PCR; TCRdb lists only in-frame clones, some missing. This sample carries some 40,000 clones, approximately 92% of them seen once, and the ten largest clones take approximately 1.2%. This clonotype was sampled from a female donor with multiple sclerosis, enrolled in a pregnancy study. What was sequenced was peripheral blood.

CDR3 in DNA: TGTGCCAGCGCCCCTCGGCGGGACTCCTACAATGAGCAGTTCTTC. It yields the protein CASAPRRDSYNEQFF. V usage is TRBV7-9 and J usage is TRBJ2-1; tentative D call: TRBD2 (6 bases). The V gene's germline CDR1 is SEHNR and CDR2 FQNEAQ (reference sequence). The CDR3 length is 15 residues. With 8 bases removed from V and 0 bases from J, the gap between germline ends came to 14 bases.